A single sample gave rise to the 29 T cell receptor beta chains below, sequenced in a study of T cell responses to AZD1222 COVID-19 vaccine. Assay used: immunoSEQ multiplex PCR; TCRdb lists only in-frame clones, some missing. The sample lists 55,000 to 65,000 clones, over 80% occurring once. Here the sequenced sample was peripheral blood, taken on day 0 of AZD1222 vaccination. All receptors derive from an adult in good health.

The J gene is TRBJ1-2, the V gene TRBV27, with D maybe TRBD1 (6 bases). The CDR3 length is 15 residues. CDR1 is MNHEY, CDR2 SMNVEV, per germline (reference sequence). V was pared by 6 bases and J by 6 bases, with 20 bases between. CDR3 residues: CASRPNTGTSDGYTF. Here the CDR3 DNA reads TGTGCCAGCAGGCCCAACACCGGGACATCGGATGGCTACACCTTC.

The chain employs TRBV5-5 and TRBJ2-1; 9 bases match TRBD2. J lost 0 bases, V lost 2 bases, and 9 bases had no gene match. Germline assignment: CDR1 SGHKS and CDR2 YYEKEE (reference sequence). CDR3 length: 18 residues. Here the CDR3 DNA reads TGTGCCAGCAGCTTTTCAATCCTTAGCGGGAGCTCCTACAATGAGCAGTTCTTC. Translating it yields CASSFSILSGSSYNEQFF.

This chain uses TRBV11-2 with TRBJ2-1; either TRBD1 or TRBD2 may supply D (5 bases each). Trimming stripped 0 bases from V and 3 bases from J, with 9 bases between. Germline lookup yields CDR1 SGHAT and CDR2 FQNNGV. This CDR3 region has 15 residues. This CDR3 is CASSLEWGSYNEQFF. CDR3 DNA sequence: TGTGCCAGCAGCTTAGAGTGGGGGAGCTACAATGAGCAGTTCTTC.

This sequence joins TRBV11-3 and TRBJ2-1, with 12 bases aligning to TRBD2. The V gene end was trimmed by 0 bases and the J gene end by 5 bases; junction bases not matched to a gene: 5. CDR1 is SGHNT and CDR2 is YENEEA in the germline V gene. The CDR3 has 17 amino acids. CDR3 in DNA: TGTGCCAGCAGCTTAGAAGTTCTAGCGGGAGGGAACAATGAGCAGTTCTTC. This codes for CASSLEVLAGGNNEQFF. Variable domain in full (rest from reference TRBV11-3 and TRBJ2-1): EAGVVQSPRYKIIEKKQPVAFWCNPISGHNTLYWYLQNLGQGPELLIRYENEEAVDDSQLPKDRFSAERLKGVDSTLKIQPAELGDSAVYLCASSLEVLAGGNNEQFFGPGTRLTVL.

The rearrangement joins TRBV18 to TRBJ2-1; TRBD2 matches 9 bases. V shed 0 bases, J shed 7 bases, and the junction held 10 bases outside the gene matches. The germline V gene has CDR1 KGHSH and CDR2 LQKENI. The CDR3 runs to 17 residues. The CDR3 DNA reads as TGTGCCAGCTCACCACCAAGTGGCGGGAGGGCCCGGAATGAGCAGTTCTTC. As protein: CASSPPSGGRARNEQFF.

This chain joins TRBV5-5 and TRBJ1-2, with D unclear. The V end lost 2 bases, the J end lost 3 bases, and 14 bases lay between the germline ends. The CDR3 has 15 residues. The germline CDR1 and CDR2 sequences are SGHKS and YYEKEE (reference sequence). The CDR3 DNA is TGTGCCAGCAGCTTAGAGTACCGGGGTGACTATGGCTACACCTTC. Its protein is CASSLEYRGDYGYTF.

The rearrangement uses TRBV7-2 and TRBJ2-3, with TRBD2 matching 16 bases. Germline values: CDR1 SGHTA, CDR2 FQGNSA. This CDR3 spans 17 amino acids. J was trimmed by 4 bases and V by 5 bases; bases with no gene match: 6. CDR3 nucleotide sequence: TGTGCCAGCAGCCAGTCGGGACTAGCGGGAGGGCCAGATACGCAGTATTTT. Its protein is CASSQSGLAGGPDTQYF.

The CDR3 DNA is TGTGCCAGCAGCCTCGGGACAGGGGGCTCTGGGGCCAACGTCCTGACTTTC. Encoded protein: CASSLGTGGSGANVLTF. J is TRBJ2-6 and V is TRBV7-9; 11 bases align to TRBD1. The V gene's germline CDR1 is SEHNR and CDR2 FQNEAQ (reference sequence). Trimming removed 5 bases from V and 0 bases from J; junction bases left unmatched: 3. This CDR3 region has 17 residues.

The chain joins TRBV5-1 to TRBJ1-4, with D tentatively TRBD1 (5 bases). The germline V gene has CDR1 SGHRS and CDR2 YFSETQ. The CDR3 length is 13 residues. V lost 0 bases to trimming and J lost 8 bases, with 8 bases between them. This chain's CDR3 is CASSLGTGEKLFF. Here the CDR3 DNA reads TGCGCCAGCAGCTTGGGTACAGGCGAAAAACTGTTTTTT. Supplemented by reference TRBV5-1 and TRBJ1-4, the full variable domain reads KAGVTQTPRYLIKTRGQQVTLSCSPISGHRSVSWYQQTPGQGLQFLFEYFSETQRNKGNFPGRFSGRQFSNSRSEMNVSTLELGDSALYLCASSLGTGEKLFFGSGTQLSVL.

The V gene is TRBV4-1, the J gene TRBJ2-7, with TRBD1 identical over 9 bases. Looked up from germline, CDR1 is MGHRA and CDR2 is YSYEKL. The CDR3 is 14 residues long. Unmatched junction bases numbered 2, after V lost 0 bases and J lost 5 bases. The CDR3 is CASSQEDRGDEQYF. In nucleotides, the CDR3 is TGCGCCAGCAGCCAAGAGGACAGGGGCGACGAGCAGTACTTC.

V usage is TRBV9 and J usage is TRBJ2-1; D is possibly TRBD1 (5 bases). There are 14 residues in the CDR3. V dropped 5 bases and J dropped 0 bases, with 9 bases sitting between them. CDR1 and CDR2 (germline): SGDLS, YYNGEE. The CDR3 DNA follows: TGTGCCAGCAGTGACAGTAGCTCCTACAATGAGCAGTTCTTC. This encodes CASSDSSSYNEQFF.

The V and J genes are TRBV27 and TRBJ1-1; TRBD1 is a possible D gene (5 bases). Germline V lookup: CDR1 MNHEY, CDR2 SMNVEV (reference sequence). This CDR3 is built from 15 residues. V was cut by 4 bases and J by 6 bases, with 18 bases left in between. This CDR3 is CASSSKGLSGAEAFF. DNA of the CDR3: TGTGCCAGCAGTTCCAAGGGACTCTCCGGGGCTGAAGCTTTCTTT.

This chain joins TRBV18 and TRBJ1-4; D is ambiguous. The CDR3 spans 12 residues. Germline lookup yields CDR1 KGHSH and CDR2 LQKENI. Trimming left V 4 bases short and J 7 bases short, with 7 bases between. The CDR3 region is CASSLPTEKLFF. The CDR3 DNA is TGTGCCAGCTCACTCCCCACTGAAAAACTGTTTTTT.

This CDR3 reads CASNLPRSNQPQHF. In nucleotides, the CDR3 is TGTGCCAGTAACCTCCCCAGGAGCAATCAGCCCCAGCATTTT. This chain uses TRBV19 with TRBJ1-5, with D unclear. Looked up from germline, CDR1 is LNHDA and CDR2 is SQIVND (reference sequence). This CDR3 is built from 14 residues. Trimming shortened V by 7 bases and J by 1 base, and 11 bases separated the two germline ends.

The chain carries TRBV6-5 and TRBJ2-3, with 7 bases lining up with TRBD2. The CDR3 runs 14 residues. Germline CDR1 and CDR2: MNHEY and SVGAGI. The ends lost 10 bases at V and 2 bases at J; junction bases unmatched: 9. The CDR3 reads CATSRGGYTDTQYF. CDR3 nucleotides: TGTGCCACCTCCCGGGGAGGGTACACAGATACGCAGTATTTT.

The rearrangement joins TRBV5-5 to TRBJ1-2; D gene ambiguous. There are 13 residues in the CDR3. V shed 1 base and J shed 0 bases, with 4 bases lying between them. Germline V gene data show CDR1 as SGHKS and CDR2 as YYEKEE (reference sequence). The CDR3 loop reads CASSLRPNYGYTF. CDR3 in DNA: TGTGCCAGCAGCTTGAGGCCTAACTATGGCTACACCTTC.

The chain links TRBV29-1 to TRBJ2-5; no clear D. The CDR3 contains 12 residues. The germline gives CDR1 SQVTM, CDR2 ANQGSEA. The germline V and J ends were trimmed by 5 bases and 1 base, with 8 bases remaining between them. CDR3: CSVQKGQETQYF. The CDR3 nucleotides are TGCAGCGTTCAGAAGGGCCAAGAGACCCAGTACTTC.

The V call is TRBV7-2, the J call TRBJ1-5; possible D gene TRBD1, 5 bases. Germline CDR1 and CDR2: SGHTA and FQGNSA. V lost 8 bases to trimming and J lost 1 base, with 15 bases between them. CDR3 size: 15 residues. CDR3 nucleotide sequence: TGTGCCAGCGCCAAACACGGGGGGAGCAATCAGCCCCAGCATTTT. This encodes CASAKHGGSNQPQHF.

This chain joins TRBV25-1 and TRBJ2-7; TRBD1 is a possible D gene (5 bases). Per germline, CDR1 MGHDK and CDR2 SYGVNS. The CDR3 has 12 residues. V was pared by 7 bases and J by 6 bases, with 13 bases between. The CDR3 DNA reads as TGTGCCAGCACCCACCAGGGCGCCGAGCAGTACTTC. It codes for CASTHQGAEQYF.

The chain's CDR3 is CASSREFTSYNEQFF. The DNA of the CDR3 is TGTGCCAGCAGTCGGGAGTTCACCTCCTACAATGAGCAGTTCTTC. The chain is built from TRBV6-4 and TRBJ2-1; possible D gene TRBD2, 6 bases. V was trimmed by 5 bases and J by 0 bases, leaving 11 bases between them. The CDR3 covers 15 residues. The germline V gene encodes CDR1 MRHNA and CDR2 SNTAGT.

V usage is TRBV4-2 and J usage is TRBJ2-7; 7 nucleotides agree with TRBD2. The CDR3 is made up of 14 amino acids. CDR1 and CDR2 (germline): LGHNA, YNFKEQ. Trimming removed 4 bases from V and 2 bases from J; junction bases left unmatched: 5. CDR3 nucleotides: TGTGCCAGCAGCCCGGCGGGAGCGGCCTACGAGCAGTACTTC. Protein sequence: CASSPAGAAYEQYF.

This CDR3 reads CASSPGFGYTF. The DNA for the CDR3 is TGTGCCAGCAGCCCGGGTTTTGGCTACACCTTC. The chain carries TRBV5-4 and TRBJ1-2, with D unclear. V shed 4 bases and J shed 7 bases, with 8 bases lying between them. CDR3 size: 11 residues. CDR1 is SGHNT and CDR2 is YYREEE in the germline V gene (reference sequence).

This clone appeared once. This chain joins TRBV6-5 and TRBJ2-4; unclear D gene. Germline V gives CDR1 MNHEY, CDR2 SVGAGI. Trimming pared 6 bases from V and 1 base from J, leaving 1 base between. This CDR3 spans 11 amino acids. The CDR3 region has the DNA TGTGCCAGCAGGGCCAAAAACATTCAGTACTTC. Translation gives CASRAKNIQYF.

J is TRBJ2-3 and V is TRBV5-1; no clear D gene. There are 15 residues in the CDR3. Germline CDR1 reads SGHRS; CDR2 reads YFSETQ. Trimming removed 4 bases from V and 1 base from J, with 13 bases in between. The CDR3 region has the DNA TGCGCCAGCAGCGTCAACCACGGCGGCACAGATACGCAGTATTTT. This translates into CASSVNHGGTDTQYF.

This chain uses TRBV9 with TRBJ2-1; weak D call: TRBD2 (5 bases). This CDR3 is 16 amino acids long. Per the germline V gene, CDR1 is SGDLS and CDR2 is YYNGEE. V was clipped by 0 bases and J by 2 bases, with 12 bases between them. CDR3 nucleotide sequence: TGTGCCAGCAGCGTAGTGTCGGGGTTGACCTACAATGAGCAGTTCTTC. The encoded protein is CASSVVSGLTYNEQFF.

The chain carries TRBV6-5 and TRBJ1-2; the D gene is possibly TRBD1 (6 bases). The germline CDR1 and CDR2 sequences are MNHEY and SVGAGI. The ends were cut back, 5 bases at V and 9 bases at J, with 10 bases in the middle. The CDR3 totals 11 residues. The CDR3 sequence: CASSQGRRYTF. The CDR3 bases are TGTGCCAGCAGTCAGGGGAGACGCTACACCTTC.

This clone was seen a single time. The V call is TRBV7-2, the J call TRBJ1-6; D unresolved. The CDR3 length is 15 residues. Trimming shortened V by 1 base and J by 6 bases, and 10 bases separated the two germline ends. Germline values: CDR1 SGHTA, CDR2 FQGNSA. Here the CDR3 DNA reads TGTGCCAGCAGCTTAGGATCCCAGACTAATTCACCCCTCCACTTT. The encoded protein is CASSLGSQTNSPLHF. The entire variable domain, with the rest obtained from reference TRBV7-2 and TRBJ1-6, is as follows: GAGVSQSPSNKVTEKGKDVELRCDPISGHTALYWYRQSLGQGLEFLIYFQGNSAPDKSGLPSDRFSAERTGGSVSTLTIQRTQQEDSAVYLCASSLGSQTNSPLHFGNGTRLTVT.

The chain couples TRBV30 to TRBJ1-3; D remains unclear. V lost 0 bases and J lost 3, with 12 bases in between. Germline CDR1 is GTSNPN and CDR2 is SVGIG (reference sequence). This CDR3 contains 15 residues. The CDR3 DNA is TGTGCCTGGAGTGTCGGGCAGCCTTTTGGAAACACCATATATTTT. The encoded protein is CAWSVGQPFGNTIYF.

This clone was detected once. This chain connects TRBV5-1 to TRBJ1-2; D not certain. Trimming removed 0 bases from V and 5 bases from J, with 8 bases in between. Germline V lookup: CDR1 SGHRS, CDR2 YFSETQ. The CDR3 consists of 13 residues. The CDR3 region has the DNA TGCGCCAGCAGCTTGGGGTATCAATATGGCTACACCTTC. This codes for CASSLGYQYGYTF.